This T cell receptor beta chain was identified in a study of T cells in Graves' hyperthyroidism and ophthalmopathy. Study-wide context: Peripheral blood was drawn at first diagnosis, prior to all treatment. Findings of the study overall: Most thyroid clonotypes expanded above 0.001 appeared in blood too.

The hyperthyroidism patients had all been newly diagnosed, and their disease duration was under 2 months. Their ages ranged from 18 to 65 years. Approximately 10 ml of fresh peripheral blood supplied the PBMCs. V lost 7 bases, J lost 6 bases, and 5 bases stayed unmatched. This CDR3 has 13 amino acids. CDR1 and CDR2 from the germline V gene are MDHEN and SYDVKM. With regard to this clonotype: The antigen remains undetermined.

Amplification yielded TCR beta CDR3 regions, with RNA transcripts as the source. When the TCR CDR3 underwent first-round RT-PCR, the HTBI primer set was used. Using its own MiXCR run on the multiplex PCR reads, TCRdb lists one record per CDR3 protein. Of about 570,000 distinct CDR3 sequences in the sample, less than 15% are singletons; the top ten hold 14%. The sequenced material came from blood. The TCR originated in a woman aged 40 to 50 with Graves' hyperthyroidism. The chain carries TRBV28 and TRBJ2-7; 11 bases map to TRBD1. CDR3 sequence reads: CASNQGTGGEQYF. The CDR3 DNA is TGTGCCAGCAACCAAGGGACAGGGGGCGAGCAGTACTTC.